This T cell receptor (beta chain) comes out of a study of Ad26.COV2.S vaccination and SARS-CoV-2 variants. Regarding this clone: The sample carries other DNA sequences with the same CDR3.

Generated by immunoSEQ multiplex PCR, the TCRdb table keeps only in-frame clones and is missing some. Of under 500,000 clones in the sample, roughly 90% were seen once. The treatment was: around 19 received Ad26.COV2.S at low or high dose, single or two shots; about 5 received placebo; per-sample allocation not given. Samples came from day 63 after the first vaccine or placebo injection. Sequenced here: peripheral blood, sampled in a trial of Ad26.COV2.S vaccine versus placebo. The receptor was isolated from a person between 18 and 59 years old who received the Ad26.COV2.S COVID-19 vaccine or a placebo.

CDR3 loop: CASSPRGQGTYEQYF. CDR3 coding DNA: TGTGCCAGCAGCCCGAGGGGACAGGGGACCTACGAGCAGTACTTC. V and J are TRBV7-9 and TRBJ2-7; TRBD1 matches at 10 bases. Germline-derived CDR1 and CDR2 are SEHNR and FQNEAQ (reference sequence). Trimming at V came to 5 bases and at J to 2 bases, leaving 6 bases not matched to a gene. The CDR3 length is 15 residues.